This T cell receptor beta chain was sequenced for a study of cytomegalovirus exposure and HLA in healthy donors (dated by TCRdb to the late 2010s). Study-wide context: In an earlier analysis of some 610 of the donors, 276 Gb of sequence data and some 100 million unique TCR beta sequences from about 179 million T cells were reported. Typing coverage varied by locus: 629-630 donors for A, B, C, DRB1 and DQB1; more than 500 for DQA1; approximately 610 for DPA1; 450 to 480 for DPB1. Genome-wide SNP genotypes for about 65% of the roughly 700 donors were used in a later genetic analysis, which treated that subset as a discovery cohort. To predict cytomegalovirus infection status, the study combined high-throughput TCR immunosequencing, statistical association of individual TCRs with disease status, and machine learning. Of the approximately 400 genotyped donors, approximately 83% fell in the genetic ancestry cluster associated with self-reported Caucasian donors. The aim of the study was to test whether cataloging public T cell receptors could identify signatures of past pathogen exposure. An earlier analysis of around 580 of the donors used high-throughput TCR beta sequencing to judge whether each TCR beta V gene segment behaved as functional or pseudogenic. A later analysis re-analyzed previously published TCR beta repertoires from roughly 690 donors and added high-resolution HLA genotyping to study TCR occurrence patterns. Among about 400 genotyped donors of the cohort, an average of roughly 230,000 unique TCR beta nucleotide sequences was sequenced per donor, of which approximately 18% were non-productive. Because of strong linkage in the cohort, four to six DR-DQ haplotypes were treated as single units for association and clustering. Both class I and class II loci were covered by HLA typing, at four-digit resolution. Rather than drawing on any new phenotypic data, the later analysis identified candidate immune exposures from TCR beta sequences and the way those sequences occurred across donors. All discovery cohort repertoires had been generated using a single sequencing platform. Besides the first cohort of around 670 subjects, a separate validation cohort made up of 120 different subjects was used. The T cell repertoires of 550 to 850 subjects were profiled by immunosequencing and related to cytomegalovirus serostatus. Donor age, sex, ethnicity and CMV serostatus were compiled alongside the repertoire data. Around 330 gigabases of sequencing data and roughly 81 million unique TCR sequences made up an early release that covered approximately 700 HLA-typed donors. Broad study findings and their caveats: Specific HLA alleles were associated with over 15,000 TCR beta sequences at a false discovery rate of 0.05 in a later analysis. The authors suggested that the approach could potentially be generalized to other disease states and immunological phenotypes. Linkage disequilibrium might explain the correlated functional status among segregating V segments, but an unknown experimental factor could not be ruled out. The classifier was reported to diagnose cytomegalovirus status with high specificity and sensitivity in both the original cohort and the validation cohort. A later analysis found that TCR association rates varied across HLA loci, with DRB1 alleles showing the most associated TCRs and HLA-C alleles the fewest. According to a later analysis, most CMV-associated TCR beta chains appeared to be HLA-restricted, and the HLA associations seemed to be driven largely by CMV exposure. While some public TCRs were present in many individuals, most TCR sequences turned up only very rarely across donors. An earlier analysis of approximately 600 of the donors showed that most TCR beta V segments appeared in productive rearrangements either about 90% or about 30% of the time, which broadly matched IMGT annotations. In a later genetic analysis, fewer N-insertions in productive TCRs were reported among donors in an Asian-associated ancestry cluster than the approximately 710-donor mean. This cohort had only TCR beta chains sequenced, and the lack of alpha or paired-chain data limited which features could be detected. The study gave a list of 150 to 200 TCR beta chains associated with cytomegalovirus. A further reported finding was that TCR beta sequences accurately predicted the HLA-A and HLA-B alleles for most subjects in the first cohort. Because the 87-base-pair reads could not distinguish some IMGT-functional V segments, including TRBV6-2 and TRBV6-3, those segments were excluded. Because counts were too low, seventeen rarely observed V segments, including chromosome 9 orphons, were excluded from the earlier analysis of around 640 of the donors. Three of the identified cytomegalovirus-associated TCR beta chains were confirmed in vitro to be specific for cytomegalovirus antigens. In a later analysis, HLA-associated TCR beta chains were found to be more clonally expanded and to have lower generation probabilities than equally common non-associated chains. CMV serostatus was the only immune exposure information available for the cohort. According to a later analysis, parvovirus B19, influenza, CMV and Epstein-Barr virus appeared linked to several top co-occurrence clusters. When HLA alleles, especially DR and DQ, strongly co-occurred, TCR associations were difficult to assign to individual alleles. Roughly uniform sequencing depth across donors was assumed in presence/absence analyses, although this assumption may not hold. A cluster of highly shared sequence variants was judged likely to represent a technical artifact of the sequencing pipeline. In a later genetic analysis, a missense DCLRE1C variant was associated with V-gene and J-gene trimming of TCR beta chains, and the association was replicated in an independent cohort. Because HLA typing was missing for some donors at each locus, association tests included only the typed subset.

The cohort comprised some 680 healthy bone marrow donors. All cohort members were sampled while nominally healthy, although unrecorded immune exposures were likely present. CMV serostatus was positive for around 310 and negative for about 55% of the roughly 670 cohort members, and was not recorded for this donor. A peripheral blood sample was collected from each donor, and TCR beta sequencing was performed on peripheral blood mononuclear cells. Genomic DNA extraction from the blood cell samples was performed with the Qiagen DNeasy Blood Extraction Kit. Via the germline V gene, CDR1 is SGHRS and CDR2 YFSETQ. From the cysteine up to the phenylalanine, the CDR3 has a length of 15 residues. Only the CDR3 part of the read is kept: 45 bases, read in frame from the first base. The junction carries 12 bases between V and J, which are trimmed by 0 bases and 2 bases respectively. This clone was detected a few times. Its recognized antigen is unknown. No base quality values were provided; no much bigger clone lies one nucleotide off. The identical CDR3 is also encoded by other nucleotide sequences in the sample.

Libraries were made using the immunoSEQ multiplex PCR assay. For the multiplex PCR, a mixture combining 60 forward primers for TCR Vbeta segments and 13 reverse primers for TCR Jbeta segments was used. A multiplex PCR assay on genomic DNA amplified the CDR3 region of rearranged TCR beta genes. Amplified TCR beta libraries were sequenced as 87-base-pair reads on the Illumina HiSeq System. Per the source publication's procedure: A later analysis counted approximately 76 million unique TCR beta chains across the 670 or so repertoires, and 9 million to 14 million of these chains were shared by at least two donors. Raw reads were error-corrected and collapsed into unique sequences by a nearest-neighbor algorithm in which closely related sequences were merged to remove PCR and sequencing errors. CDR3 sequences were aligned to IMGT reference sequences to assign V, D and J gene segments. For a sequence to be retained, at least a six-nucleotide match to both a V gene segment and a J gene segment was required. Rearrangements were classified as productive when the CDR3 lacked stop codons and remained in frame with V and J, and all other rearrangements were classified as non-productive. CDR3 was defined according to IMGT convention as the region running from the second conserved V-encoded cysteine to the conserved J-encoded phenylalanine. In an earlier analysis of more than 550 of the donors, sequences lacking an unambiguous match to a single V gene segment were excluded. An earlier analysis of some 610 of the donors called V segments functional above 56.7% productive rearrangements and segregating when the between-donor standard deviation exceeded 5%. To diagnose cytomegalovirus status from the catalog of TCR beta chain sequences, a statistical classification framework was built. In a later analysis, V and J genes were assigned by comparing TCR nucleotide sequences against IMGT/GENE-DB human TR gene sequences. In a later analysis, CDR3 sequences and most-parsimonious VDJ recombination scenarios were assigned using the TCRdist pipeline. A later analysis defined each TCR beta chain by its CDR3 amino acid sequence plus V-gene family, and excluded reads lacking a unique V-gene family. In a later analysis, approximately 640 highly shared, low-generation-probability nucleotide sequences were removed to address suspected cross-contamination and a sequencing artifact. A later analysis calculated a clonal expansion index for each public chain from normalized within-repertoire ranks of inferred template counts. In a later analysis, generation probabilities were computed using a VDJ recombination model fitted to out-of-frame rearrangements, and the results were checked against IGoR. Hypergeometric tests were used in a later analysis to score TCR-TCR, TCR-HLA and TCR-CMV co-occurrence, with a repertoire-size bias correction applied to the TCR pairs. To estimate false discovery rates, a later analysis permuted the HLA or CMV assignments 20 times. In a later analysis, co-occurring TCRs were grouped using DBSCAN, and TCRdist sequence similarity was added for clustering within HLA-allele-positive subsets. Co-occurrence clustering excluded repertoires with fewer than 30,000 or more than 120,000 public chains, plus five with anomalous nucleotide sharing. In its TCRdb copy, this immuneACCESS table keeps in-frame sequences only and misses some clones. Where compared with another copy, unresolved V genes explain less than half of these, and the others have no known cause. Clonal size and the V and J genes are those of that table, whereas D and trimming came from the DNA. The sample contains 95,000 to 150,000 clones, 77% of them found a single time. About 3.7% of the sample is taken by the ten largest.

Source material: PBMCs. The sequence derives from a human donor in good health. The chain is encoded by TRBV5-1 joined to TRBJ2-7, with a tentative D gene TRBD2 over 6 matching bases. The nucleotide sequence reads as follows: TGCGCCAGCAGCTTGGCCGGGGGTAGGGCCTACGAGCAGTACTTC. Its translation reads: CASSLAGGRAYEQYF.